This TCR beta chain was sequenced in a study of T cell repertoires in cytomegalovirus infection. This clonotype appeared a few times. Its antigen is not known. The junction and the germline gene differ at one end; a read error may be behind it. The study's findings and limits: Individuals carrying CMV plus the relevant HLA were identified by cumulative frequency of public TCR beta families.

TCRdb re-called the reads through MiXCR, storing one row per CDR3 protein. The top ten hold roughly 2.9% of the sample, which has roughly 720,000 distinct CDR3 sequences, roughly 35% seen once. Germline V lookup: CDR1 SSHAT, CDR2 FNYEAQ (reference sequence). The CDR3 totals 14 residues. This TCR came from a human donor in good health (CMV status not recorded). Some clones in this sample may be carry-over from other donors' samples. The sequenced sample was PBMCs. The V and J genes are TRBV7-7 and TRBJ2-7; possible D gene TRBD1, 6 bases. The CDR3 loop reads CASSLHTGFYEQYF. The CDR3 DNA is TGTGCTAGCAGCTTACATACAGGGTTCTACGAGCAGTACTTC.